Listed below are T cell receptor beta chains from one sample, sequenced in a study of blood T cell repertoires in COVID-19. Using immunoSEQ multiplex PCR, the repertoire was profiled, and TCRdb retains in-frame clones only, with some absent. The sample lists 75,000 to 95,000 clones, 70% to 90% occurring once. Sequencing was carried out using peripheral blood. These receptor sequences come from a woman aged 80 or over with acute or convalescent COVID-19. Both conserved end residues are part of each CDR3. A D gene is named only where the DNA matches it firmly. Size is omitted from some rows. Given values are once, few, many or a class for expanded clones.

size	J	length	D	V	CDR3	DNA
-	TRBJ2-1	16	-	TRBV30	CAWRTLTGEGYNEQFF	TGTGCCTGGAGAACCTTGACAGGGGAGGGCTACAATGAGCAGTTCTTC
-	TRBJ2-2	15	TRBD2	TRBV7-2	CASSLAGVGTGELFF	TGTGCCAGCAGCCTAGCGGGAGTGGGCACCGGGGAGCTGTTTTTT
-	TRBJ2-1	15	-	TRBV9	CASSGTARPDNEQFF	TGTGCCAGCAGCGGTACAGCCCGTCCTGACAATGAGCAGTTCTTC
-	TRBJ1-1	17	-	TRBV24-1	CATSDFGRGPKNTEAFF	TGTGCCACCAGTGATTTTGGGAGGGGACCCAAGAACACTGAAGCTTTCTTT
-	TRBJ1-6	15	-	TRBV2	CASLRDFPIISPLHF	TGTGCCAGCCTGAGGGATTTCCCTATAATTTCACCCCTCCACTTT
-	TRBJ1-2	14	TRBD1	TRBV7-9	CASSRGTGNDGYTF	TGTGCCAGCAGCCGCGGGACAGGGAATGATGGCTACACCTTC
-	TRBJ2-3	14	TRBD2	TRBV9	CASSGGGTTDTQYF	TGTGCCAGCAGCGGCGGGGGGACCACAGATACGCAGTATTTT
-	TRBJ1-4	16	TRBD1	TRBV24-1	CATSPGTAWGIGELFF	TGTGCCACCAGCCCGGGGACAGCCTGGGGGATTGGAGAACTGTTTTTT
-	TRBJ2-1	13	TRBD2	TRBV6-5	CASRTSGGLQQFF	TGTGCCAGCCGGACTAGCGGGGGTCTCCAGCAGTTCTTC
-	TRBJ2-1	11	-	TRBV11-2	CASSVTFEQFF	TGTGCCAGCTCTGTGACATTTGAGCAGTTCTTC
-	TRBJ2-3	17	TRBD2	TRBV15	CATSRGTSGVSTDTQYF	TGTGCCACCAGCAGAGGGACTAGCGGGGTTAGCACAGATACGCAGTATTTT
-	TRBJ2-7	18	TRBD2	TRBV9	CASSEASGTSGNVYEQYF	TGTGCCAGCAGCGAGGCCTCCGGGACTAGCGGGAATGTCTACGAGCAGTACTTC
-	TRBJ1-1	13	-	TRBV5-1	CASSREPNTEAFF	TGCGCCAGTAGCCGGGAGCCGAACACTGAAGCTTTCTTT
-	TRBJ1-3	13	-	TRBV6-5	CASRVGWGNTIYF	TGTGCCAGCAGAGTCGGGTGGGGAAACACCATATATTTT
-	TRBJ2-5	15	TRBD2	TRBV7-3	CASSLGLAGAETQYF	TGTGCCAGCAGTTTAGGACTAGCGGGGGCAGAGACCCAGTACTTC
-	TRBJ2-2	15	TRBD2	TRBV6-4	CASGTSGINTGELFF	TGTGCCAGCGGAACTAGCGGGATAAACACCGGGGAGCTGTTTTTT
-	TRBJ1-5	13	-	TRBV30	CASGQSFNQPQHF	TGTGCCTCAGGACAGAGCTTCAATCAGCCCCAGCATTTT
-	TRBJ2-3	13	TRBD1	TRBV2	CASSAGQGDTQYF	TGTGCCAGCAGTGCCGGACAGGGGGATACGCAGTATTTT
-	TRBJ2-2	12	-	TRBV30	CAWAPYTGELFF	TGTGCCTGGGCCCCGTACACCGGGGAGCTGTTTTTT
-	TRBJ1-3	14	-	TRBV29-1	CSVVNNRAGNTIYF	TGCAGCGTTGTGAACAACAGGGCCGGAAACACCATATATTTT
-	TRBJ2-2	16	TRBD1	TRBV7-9	CASSADRVVGAGELFF	TGTGCCAGCAGCGCGGACAGGGTGGTCGGTGCCGGGGAGCTGTTTTTT
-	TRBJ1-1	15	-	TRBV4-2	CASSQDSGEWAEAFF	TGTGCCAGCAGCCAAGATTCAGGGGAGTGGGCTGAAGCTTTCTTT
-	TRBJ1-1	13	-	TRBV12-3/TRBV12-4	CASTLQRNTEAFF	TGTGCCAGCACCTTACAACGGAACACTGAAGCTTTCTTT
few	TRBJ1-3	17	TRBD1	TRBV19	CASSPGQVTFSGNTIYF	TGTGCCAGTAGTCCCGGACAGGTGACATTCTCTGGAAACACCATATATTTT
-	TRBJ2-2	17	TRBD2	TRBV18	CASSTLLAGGPGGELFF	TGTGCCAGCTCAACACTCCTAGCGGGAGGGCCCGGCGGGGAGCTGTTTTTT
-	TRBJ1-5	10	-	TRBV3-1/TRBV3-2	CASSLVSFYF	TGTGCCAGCAGCCTCGTTTCTTTTTATTTT
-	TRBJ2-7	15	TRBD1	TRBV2	CASRPTGRAGYEQYF	TGTGCCAGCAGGCCGACAGGGCGGGCTGGCTACGAGCAGTACTTC